The clone carrying this TCR beta chain occurred a few times. Gene names refer to mouse genes. The sequenced fragment ends 4 residues before the CDR3 boundary, so the rest is inferred from the germline J gene. The sample originates from a study of CD8+ T cells in alopecia areata. Study overall: Skin grafts from roughly 6-13-month-old C3H/HeJ donors with spontaneous alopecia were placed on 7-10-week-old female C3H/HeJ mice.

The authors extracted RNA and reverse transcribed it into cDNA as the sequencing template. Assay: immunoSEQ multiplex PCR; the TCRdb copy retains only in-frame clones and omits some. Observed in the sample are about 110,000 clones, none of them singletons. Trimming cost V 1 base and J 4 bases; bases outside gene matches: 2. Germline V gives CDR1 SGHDT, CDR2 FRDEAV. The CDR3 spans 14 residues. Input material: lesional skin. The source is a C3H/HeJ mouse with alopecia areata. The strain bears MHC haplotype H2-k. The J gene is TRBJ2-1, the V gene TRBV14; 7 bases are shared with TRBD1. The CDR3 sequence: CASSFPGQYAEQFF. The DNA read from the CDR3 is TGTGCCAGCAGTTTCCCGGGACAGTATGCT.